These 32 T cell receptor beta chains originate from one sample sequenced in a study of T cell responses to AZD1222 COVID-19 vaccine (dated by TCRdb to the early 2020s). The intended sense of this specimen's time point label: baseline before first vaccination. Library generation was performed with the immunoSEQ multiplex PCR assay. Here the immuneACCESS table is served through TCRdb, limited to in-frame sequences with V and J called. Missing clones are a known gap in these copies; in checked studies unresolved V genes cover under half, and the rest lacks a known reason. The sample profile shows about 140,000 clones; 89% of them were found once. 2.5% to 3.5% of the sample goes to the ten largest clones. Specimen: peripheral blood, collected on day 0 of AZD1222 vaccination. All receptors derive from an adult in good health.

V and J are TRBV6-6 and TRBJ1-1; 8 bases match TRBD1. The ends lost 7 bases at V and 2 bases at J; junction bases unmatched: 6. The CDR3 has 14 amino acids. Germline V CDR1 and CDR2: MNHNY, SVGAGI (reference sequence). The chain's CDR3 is CASTRTGRNTEAFF. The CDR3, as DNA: TGTGCCAGCACCAGGACAGGGCGAAACACTGAAGCTTTCTTT.

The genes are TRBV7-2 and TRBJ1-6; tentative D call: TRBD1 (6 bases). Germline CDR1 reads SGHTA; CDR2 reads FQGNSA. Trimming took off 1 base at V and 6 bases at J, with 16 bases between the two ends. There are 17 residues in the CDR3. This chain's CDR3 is CASSLVETGSGNSPLHF. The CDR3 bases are TGTGCCAGCAGCTTAGTTGAGACAGGCTCGGGTAATTCACCCCTCCACTTT.

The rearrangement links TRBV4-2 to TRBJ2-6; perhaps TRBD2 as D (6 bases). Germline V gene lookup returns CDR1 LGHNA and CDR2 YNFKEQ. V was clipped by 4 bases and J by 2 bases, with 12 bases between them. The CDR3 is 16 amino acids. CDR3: CASSPHGGAGANVLTF. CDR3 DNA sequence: TGTGCCAGCAGCCCGCACGGGGGAGCTGGGGCCAACGTCCTGACTTTC.

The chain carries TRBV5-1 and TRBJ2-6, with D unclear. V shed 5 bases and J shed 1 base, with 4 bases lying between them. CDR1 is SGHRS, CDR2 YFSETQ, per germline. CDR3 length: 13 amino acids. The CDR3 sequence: CASSASGANVLTF. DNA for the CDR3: TGCGCCAGCAGTGCTTCTGGGGCCAACGTCCTGACTTTC.

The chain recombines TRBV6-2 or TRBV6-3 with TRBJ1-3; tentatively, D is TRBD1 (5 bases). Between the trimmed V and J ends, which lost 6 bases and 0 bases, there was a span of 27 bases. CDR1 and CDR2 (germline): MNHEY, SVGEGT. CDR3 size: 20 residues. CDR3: CASSNPGTYKLFSSGNTIYF. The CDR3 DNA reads TGTGCCAGCAGCAACCCAGGGACCTACAAACTATTCTCCTCTGGAAACACCATATATTTT.

The CDR3 protein is CAWGQDSSTDTQYF. Here the CDR3 DNA reads TGTGCCTGGGGACAGGACAGTAGCACAGATACGCAGTATTTT. The rearrangement links TRBV30 to TRBJ2-3; 7 bases map to TRBD1. The CDR3 is 14 residues long. The ends lost 5 bases at V and 0 bases at J; junction bases unmatched: 5. Germline V gene sequence: CDR1 GTSNPN, CDR2 SVGIG (reference sequence).

In DNA, the CDR3 is TGCGCCAGCAGCTTGATGGGGGAAGTAGCTAACTATGGCTACACCTTC. Translation gives CASSLMGEVANYGYTF. V is TRBV5-1 and J is TRBJ1-2, with a possible D match to TRBD1 (5 bases). V lost 1 base to trimming and J lost 0 bases, with 13 bases between them. The germline V gene encodes CDR1 SGHRS and CDR2 YFSETQ. CDR3 length: 16 residues.

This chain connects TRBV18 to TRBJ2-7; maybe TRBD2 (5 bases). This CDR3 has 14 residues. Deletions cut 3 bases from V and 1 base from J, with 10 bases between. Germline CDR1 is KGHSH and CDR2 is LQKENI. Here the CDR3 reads CASSPGLESYEQYF. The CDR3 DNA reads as TGTGCCAGCTCACCTGGACTGGAGTCCTACGAGCAGTACTTC.

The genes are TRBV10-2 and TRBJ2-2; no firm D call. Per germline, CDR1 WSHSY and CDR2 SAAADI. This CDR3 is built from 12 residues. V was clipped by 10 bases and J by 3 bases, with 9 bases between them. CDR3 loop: CATNWDTGELFF. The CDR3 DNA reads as TGCGCCACCAATTGGGACACCGGGGAGCTGTTTTTT.

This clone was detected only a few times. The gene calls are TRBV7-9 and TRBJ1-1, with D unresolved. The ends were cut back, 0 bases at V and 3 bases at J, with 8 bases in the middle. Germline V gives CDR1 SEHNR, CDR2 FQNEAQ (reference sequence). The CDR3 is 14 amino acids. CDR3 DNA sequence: TGTGCCAGCAGCTTAGCCGCCAGCTACACTGAAGCTTTCTTT. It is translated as CASSLAASYTEAFF. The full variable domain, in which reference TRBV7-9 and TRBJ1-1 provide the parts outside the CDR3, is DTGVSQNPRHKITKRGQNVTFRCDPISEHNRLYWYRQTLGQGPEFLTYFQNEAQLEKSRLLSDRFSAERPKGSFSTLEIQRTEQGDSAMYLCASSLAASYTEAFFGQGTRLTVV.

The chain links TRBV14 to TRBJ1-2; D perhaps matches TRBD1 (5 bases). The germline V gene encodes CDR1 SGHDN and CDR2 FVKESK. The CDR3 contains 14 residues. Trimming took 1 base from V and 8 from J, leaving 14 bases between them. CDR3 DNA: TGTGCCAGCAGCCAAGTGGGGGACCGACGGGGCTACACCTTC. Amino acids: CASSQVGDRRGYTF.

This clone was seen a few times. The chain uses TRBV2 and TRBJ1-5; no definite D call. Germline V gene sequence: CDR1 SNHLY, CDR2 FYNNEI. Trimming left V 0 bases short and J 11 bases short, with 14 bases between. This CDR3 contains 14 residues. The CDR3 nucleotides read TGTGCCAGCAGTGAAGCGTACCTCAAGATGGCCCAGCATTTT. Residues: CASSEAYLKMAQHF.

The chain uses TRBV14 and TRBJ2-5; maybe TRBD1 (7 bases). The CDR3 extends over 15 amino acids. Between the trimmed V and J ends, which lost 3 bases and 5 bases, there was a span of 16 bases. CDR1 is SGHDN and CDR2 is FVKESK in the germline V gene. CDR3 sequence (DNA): TGTGCCAGCAGCCAGGCAGGGGGGATATTTGAGACCCAGTACTTC. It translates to CASSQAGGIFETQYF.

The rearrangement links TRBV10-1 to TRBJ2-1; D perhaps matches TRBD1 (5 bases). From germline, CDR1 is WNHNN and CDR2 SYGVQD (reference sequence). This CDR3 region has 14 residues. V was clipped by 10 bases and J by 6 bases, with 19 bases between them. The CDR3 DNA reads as TGCGCCATCCCGGACACCTTGCCTAGCAATGAGCAGTTCTTC. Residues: CAIPDTLPSNEQFF.

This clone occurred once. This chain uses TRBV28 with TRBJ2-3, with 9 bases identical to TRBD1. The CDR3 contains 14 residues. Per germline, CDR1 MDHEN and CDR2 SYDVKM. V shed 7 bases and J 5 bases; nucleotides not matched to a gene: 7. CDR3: CASMERTGVDTQYF. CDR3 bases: TGTGCCAGCATGGAGCGGACAGGGGTAGATACGCAGTATTTT.

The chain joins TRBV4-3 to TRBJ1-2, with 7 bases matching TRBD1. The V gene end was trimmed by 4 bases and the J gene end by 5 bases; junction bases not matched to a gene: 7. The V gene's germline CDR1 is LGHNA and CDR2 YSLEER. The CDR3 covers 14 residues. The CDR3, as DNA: TGCGCCAGCAGCCTCCACAGGGGAGGATATGGCTACACCTTC. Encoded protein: CASSLHRGGYGYTF.

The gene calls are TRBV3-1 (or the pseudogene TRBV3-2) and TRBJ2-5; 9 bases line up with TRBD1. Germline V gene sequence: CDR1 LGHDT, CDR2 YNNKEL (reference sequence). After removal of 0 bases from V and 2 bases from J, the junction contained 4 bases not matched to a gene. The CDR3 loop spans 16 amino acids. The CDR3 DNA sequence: TGTGCCAGCAGCCAAGATGGGACAGGGCGTCAAGAGACCCAGTACTTC. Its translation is CASSQDGTGRQETQYF.

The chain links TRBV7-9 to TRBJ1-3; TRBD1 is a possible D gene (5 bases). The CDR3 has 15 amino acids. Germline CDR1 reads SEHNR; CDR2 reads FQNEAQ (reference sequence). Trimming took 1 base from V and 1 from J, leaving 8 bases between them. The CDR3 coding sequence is TGTGCCAGCAGCTTAGGAGGGGCGTCTGGAAACACCATATATTTT. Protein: CASSLGGASGNTIYF. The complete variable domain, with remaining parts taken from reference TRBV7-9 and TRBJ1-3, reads DTGVSQNPRHKITKRGQNVTFRCDPISEHNRLYWYRQTLGQGPEFLTYFQNEAQLEKSRLLSDRFSAERPKGSFSTLEIQRTEQGDSAMYLCASSLGGASGNTIYFGEGSWLTVV.

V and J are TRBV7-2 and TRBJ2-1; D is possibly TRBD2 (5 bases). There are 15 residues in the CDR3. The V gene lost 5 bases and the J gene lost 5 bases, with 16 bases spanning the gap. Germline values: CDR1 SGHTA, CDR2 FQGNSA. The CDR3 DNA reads TGTGCCAGCAGCCCGTTCCGGACTCGAGACAATGAGCAGTTCTTC. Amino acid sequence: CASSPFRTRDNEQFF.

The CDR3 DNA sequence: TGTGCCAGCAGCGTAGCCCCGACAGTACAGAACACTGAAGCTTTCTTT. It codes for CASSVAPTVQNTEAFF. The rearrangement joins TRBV9 to TRBJ1-1; possible D gene TRBD1, 5 bases. The germline V gene encodes CDR1 SGDLS and CDR2 YYNGEE. V shed 0 bases and J shed 1 base, with 13 bases lying between them. This CDR3 is 16 amino acids long.

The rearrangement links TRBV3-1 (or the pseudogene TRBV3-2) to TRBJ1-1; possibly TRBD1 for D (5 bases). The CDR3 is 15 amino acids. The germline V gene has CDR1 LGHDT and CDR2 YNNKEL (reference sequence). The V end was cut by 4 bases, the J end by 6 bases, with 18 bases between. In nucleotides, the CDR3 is TGTGCCAGCAGCCCCCAGAGAGGGGCCTCATCTGAAGCTTTCTTT. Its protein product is CASSPQRGASSEAFF.

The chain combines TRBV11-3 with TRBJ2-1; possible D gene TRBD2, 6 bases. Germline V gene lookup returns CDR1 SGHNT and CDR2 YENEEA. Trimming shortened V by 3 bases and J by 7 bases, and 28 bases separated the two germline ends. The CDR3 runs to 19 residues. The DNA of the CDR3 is TGTGCCAGCAGCTTTGGGCGGGGAGACTGGTATAACGAGGATAATGAGCAGTTCTTC. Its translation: CASSFGRGDWYNEDNEQFF.

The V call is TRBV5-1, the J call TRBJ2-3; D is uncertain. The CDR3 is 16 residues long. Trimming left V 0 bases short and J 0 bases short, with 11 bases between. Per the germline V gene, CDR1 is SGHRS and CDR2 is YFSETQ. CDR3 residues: CASSLAGPSSTDTQYF. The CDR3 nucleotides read TGCGCCAGCAGCTTGGCCGGGCCGTCGAGCACAGATACGCAGTATTTT.

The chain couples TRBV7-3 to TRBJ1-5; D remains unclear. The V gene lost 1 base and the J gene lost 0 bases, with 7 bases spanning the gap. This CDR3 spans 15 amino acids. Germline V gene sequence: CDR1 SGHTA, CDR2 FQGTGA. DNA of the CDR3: TGTGCCAGCAGCTTAAATGGGGATAGCAATCAGCCCCAGCATTTT. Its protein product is CASSLNGDSNQPQHF.

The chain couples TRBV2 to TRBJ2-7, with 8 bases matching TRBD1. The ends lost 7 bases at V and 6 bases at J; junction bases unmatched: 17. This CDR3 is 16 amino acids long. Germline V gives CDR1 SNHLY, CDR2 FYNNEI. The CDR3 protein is CASTIRLMTGAGEQYF. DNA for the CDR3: TGTGCCAGCACAATACGTCTGATGACAGGGGCGGGCGAGCAGTACTTC.

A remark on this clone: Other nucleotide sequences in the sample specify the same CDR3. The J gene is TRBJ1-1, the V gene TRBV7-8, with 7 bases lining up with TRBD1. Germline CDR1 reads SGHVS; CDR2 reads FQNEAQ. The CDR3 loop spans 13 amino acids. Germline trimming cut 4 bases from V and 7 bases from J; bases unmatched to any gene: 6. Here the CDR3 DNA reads TGTGCCAGCAGCTCTGACAGGGCGGTTGAAGCTTTCTTT. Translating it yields CASSSDRAVEAFF.

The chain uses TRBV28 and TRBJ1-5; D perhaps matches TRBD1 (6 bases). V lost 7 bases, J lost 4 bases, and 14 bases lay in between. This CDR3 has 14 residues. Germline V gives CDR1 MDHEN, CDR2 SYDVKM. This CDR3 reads CASTNRARNQPQHF. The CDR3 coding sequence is TGTGCCAGCACCAACAGGGCCCGGAATCAGCCCCAGCATTTT.

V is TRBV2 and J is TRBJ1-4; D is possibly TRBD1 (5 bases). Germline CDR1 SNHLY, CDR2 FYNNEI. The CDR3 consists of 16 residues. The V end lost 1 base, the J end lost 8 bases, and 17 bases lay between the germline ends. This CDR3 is CASSEGVGHRREKLFF. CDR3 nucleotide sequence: TGTGCCAGCAGTGAAGGGGTCGGACATAGACGGGAAAAACTGTTTTTT.

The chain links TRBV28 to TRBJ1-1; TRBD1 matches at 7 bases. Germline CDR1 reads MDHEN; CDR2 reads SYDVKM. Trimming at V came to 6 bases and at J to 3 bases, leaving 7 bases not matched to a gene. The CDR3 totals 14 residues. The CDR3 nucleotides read TGTGCCAGCAGCTGGGGACAGTCGTACACTGAAGCTTTCTTT. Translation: CASSWGQSYTEAFF.

CDR3 sequence: CASSQVRRGVNNEQFF. The CDR3 DNA sequence: TGCGCCAGCAGCCAAGTGCGGCGGGGGGTAAACAATGAGCAGTTCTTC. The chain has TRBV4-3 and TRBJ2-1; 8 positions agree with TRBD2. Germline V lookup: CDR1 LGHNA, CDR2 YSLEER. The CDR3 is made up of 16 amino acids. After removal of 1 base from V and 5 bases from J, the junction contained 7 bases not matched to a gene.

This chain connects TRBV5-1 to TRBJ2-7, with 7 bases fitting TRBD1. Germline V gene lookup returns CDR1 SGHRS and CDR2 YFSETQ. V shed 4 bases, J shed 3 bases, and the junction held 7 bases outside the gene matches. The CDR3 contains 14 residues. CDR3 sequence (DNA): TGCGCCAGCAGCATCGAGACAGGGAGCTACGAGCAGTACTTC. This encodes CASSIETGSYEQYF.

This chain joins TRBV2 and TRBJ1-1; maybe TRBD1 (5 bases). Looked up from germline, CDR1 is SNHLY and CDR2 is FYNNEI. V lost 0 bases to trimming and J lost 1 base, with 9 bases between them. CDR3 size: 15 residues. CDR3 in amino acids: CASSEAHGGNTEAFF. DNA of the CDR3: TGTGCCAGCAGTGAAGCGCACGGGGGGAACACTGAAGCTTTCTTT.